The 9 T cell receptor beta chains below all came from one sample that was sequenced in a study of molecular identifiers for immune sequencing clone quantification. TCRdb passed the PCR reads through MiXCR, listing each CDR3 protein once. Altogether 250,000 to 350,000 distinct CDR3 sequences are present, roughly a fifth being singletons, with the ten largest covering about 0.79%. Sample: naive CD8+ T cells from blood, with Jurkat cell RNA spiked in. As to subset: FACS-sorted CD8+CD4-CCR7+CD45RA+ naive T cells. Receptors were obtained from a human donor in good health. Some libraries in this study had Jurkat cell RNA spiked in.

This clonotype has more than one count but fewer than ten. CDR3 bases: TGTGCCAGCAGTCCCCGGAAGAATGAGCAGTTCTTC. It codes for CASSPRKNEQFF. This sequence joins TRBV12-3 or TRBV12-4 and TRBJ2-1; no firm D call. This CDR3 spans 12 amino acids. V gave up 5 bases and J gave up 7 bases, with 9 bases separating them.

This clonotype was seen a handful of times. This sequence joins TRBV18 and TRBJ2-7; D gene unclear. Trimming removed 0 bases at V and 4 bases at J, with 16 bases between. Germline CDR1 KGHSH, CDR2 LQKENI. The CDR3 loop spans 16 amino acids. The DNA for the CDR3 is TGTGCCAGCTCACCACCCAACCGAAGCAGTTATTACGAGCAGTACTTC. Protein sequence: CASSPPNRSSYYEQYF.

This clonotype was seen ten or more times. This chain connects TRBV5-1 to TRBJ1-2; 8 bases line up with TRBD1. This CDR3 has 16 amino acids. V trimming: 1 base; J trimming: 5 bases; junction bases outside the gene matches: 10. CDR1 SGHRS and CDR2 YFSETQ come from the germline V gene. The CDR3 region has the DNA TGCGCCAGCAGCTTGTCCCCGGACAGGGCGGAGTATGGCTACACCTTC. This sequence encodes CASSLSPDRAEYGYTF.

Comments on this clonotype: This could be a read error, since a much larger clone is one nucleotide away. The chain's CDR3 is CSVQTGDSYGHTF. The CDR3 region has the DNA TGCAGCGTTCAGACAGGGGATAGCTATGGCCACACCTTC. V usage is TRBV29-1 and J usage is TRBJ1-2; TRBD1 matches 8 bases. The CDR3 runs to 13 residues. In germline, CDR1 is SQVTM, CDR2 ANQGSEA. Full variable domain (remainder filled in from reference TRBV29-1 and TRBJ1-2): SAVISQKPSRDICQRGTSLTIQCQVDSQVTMMFWYRQQPGQSLTLIATANQGSEATYESGFVIDKFPISRPNLTFSTLTVSNMSPEDSSIYLCSVQTGDSYGHTFGSGTRLTVV.

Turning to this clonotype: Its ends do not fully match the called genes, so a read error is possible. The CDR3 coding sequence is TGTACCAGCAGTGGGACAGGGGGCACAGATACGCAGTATTTT. Its translation: CTSSGTGGTDTQYF. This chain uses TRBV2 with TRBJ2-3; 10 nucleotides agree with TRBD1. This CDR3 is 14 amino acids long. The germline gives CDR1 SNHLY, CDR2 FYNNEI.

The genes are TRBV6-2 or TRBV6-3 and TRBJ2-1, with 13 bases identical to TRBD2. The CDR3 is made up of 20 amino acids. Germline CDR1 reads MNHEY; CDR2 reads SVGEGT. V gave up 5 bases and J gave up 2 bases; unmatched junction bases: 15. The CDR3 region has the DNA TGTGCCAGCAGTCGACCGGGACTAGCGGGGCCGCGATCTCCCTACAATGAGCAGTTCTTC. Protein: CASSRPGLAGPRSPYNEQFF.

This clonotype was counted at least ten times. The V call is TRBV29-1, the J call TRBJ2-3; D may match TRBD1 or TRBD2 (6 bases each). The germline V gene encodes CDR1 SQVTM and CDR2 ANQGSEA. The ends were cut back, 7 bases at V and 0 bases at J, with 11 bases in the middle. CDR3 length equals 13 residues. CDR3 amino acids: CSGVGGSTDTQYF. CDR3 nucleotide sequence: TGCAGCGGCGTAGGGGGGAGCACAGATACGCAGTATTTT.

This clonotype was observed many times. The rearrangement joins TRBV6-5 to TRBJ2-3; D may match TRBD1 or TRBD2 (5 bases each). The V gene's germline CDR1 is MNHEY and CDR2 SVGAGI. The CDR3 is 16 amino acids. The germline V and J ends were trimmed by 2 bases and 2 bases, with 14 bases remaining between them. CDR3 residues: CASSYTTRGATDTQYF. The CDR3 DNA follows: TGTGCCAGCAGTTACACAACGAGGGGCGCCACAGATACGCAGTATTTT.

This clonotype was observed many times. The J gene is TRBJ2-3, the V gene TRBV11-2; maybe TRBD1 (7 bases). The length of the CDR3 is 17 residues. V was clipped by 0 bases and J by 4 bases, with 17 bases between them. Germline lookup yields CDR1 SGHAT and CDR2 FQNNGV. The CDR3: CASSLEGFQGGADTQYF. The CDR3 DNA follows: TGTGCCAGCAGCTTAGAGGGGTTCCAGGGGGGCGCAGATACGCAGTATTTT.